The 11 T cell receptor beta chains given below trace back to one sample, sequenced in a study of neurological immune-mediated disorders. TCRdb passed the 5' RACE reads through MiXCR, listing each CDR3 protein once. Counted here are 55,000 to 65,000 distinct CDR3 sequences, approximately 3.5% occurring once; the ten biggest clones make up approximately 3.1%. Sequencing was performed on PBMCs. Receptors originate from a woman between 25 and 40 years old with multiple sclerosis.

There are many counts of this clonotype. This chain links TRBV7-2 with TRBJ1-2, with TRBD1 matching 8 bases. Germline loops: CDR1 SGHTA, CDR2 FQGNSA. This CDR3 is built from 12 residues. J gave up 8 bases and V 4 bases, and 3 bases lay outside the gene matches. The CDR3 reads CASSSNRGGYTF. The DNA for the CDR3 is TGTGCCAGCAGCTCTAACAGGGGGGGCTACACCTTC.

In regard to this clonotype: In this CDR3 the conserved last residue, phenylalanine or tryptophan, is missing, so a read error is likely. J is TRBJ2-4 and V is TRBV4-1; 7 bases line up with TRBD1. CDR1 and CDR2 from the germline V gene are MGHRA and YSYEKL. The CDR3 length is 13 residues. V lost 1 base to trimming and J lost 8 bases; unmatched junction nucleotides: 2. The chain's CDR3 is CASSQVQGHIQYN. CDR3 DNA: TGCGCCAGCAGCCAAGTACAGGGGCACATTCAGTACAAC.

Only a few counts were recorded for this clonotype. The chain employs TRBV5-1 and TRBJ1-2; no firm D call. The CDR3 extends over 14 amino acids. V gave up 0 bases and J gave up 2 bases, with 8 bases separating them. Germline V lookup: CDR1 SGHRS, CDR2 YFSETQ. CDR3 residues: CASSLDTKNYGYTF. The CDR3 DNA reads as TGCGCCAGCAGCTTGGATACTAAGAACTATGGCTACACCTTC.

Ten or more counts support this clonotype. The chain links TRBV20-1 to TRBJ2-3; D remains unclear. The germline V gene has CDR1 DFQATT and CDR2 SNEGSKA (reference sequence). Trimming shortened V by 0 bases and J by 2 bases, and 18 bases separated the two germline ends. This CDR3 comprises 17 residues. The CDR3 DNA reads TGCAGTGCTAGAGAACCCCCGTTGCCGGGCCACACAGATACGCAGTATTTT. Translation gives CSAREPPLPGHTDTQYF.

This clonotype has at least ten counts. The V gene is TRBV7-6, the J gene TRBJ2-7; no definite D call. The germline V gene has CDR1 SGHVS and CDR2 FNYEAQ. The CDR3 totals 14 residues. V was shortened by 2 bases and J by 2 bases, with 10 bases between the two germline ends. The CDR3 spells CASSLIAETYEQYF. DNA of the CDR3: TGTGCCAGCAGCTTAATCGCAGAAACCTACGAGCAGTACTTC.

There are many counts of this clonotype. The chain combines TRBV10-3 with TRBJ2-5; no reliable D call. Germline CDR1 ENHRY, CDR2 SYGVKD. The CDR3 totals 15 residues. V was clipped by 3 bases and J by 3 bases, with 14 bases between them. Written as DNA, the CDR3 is TGTGCCATCAGTGACGAGGCGGAGATAAAAGAGACCCAGTACTTC. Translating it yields CAISDEAEIKETQYF.

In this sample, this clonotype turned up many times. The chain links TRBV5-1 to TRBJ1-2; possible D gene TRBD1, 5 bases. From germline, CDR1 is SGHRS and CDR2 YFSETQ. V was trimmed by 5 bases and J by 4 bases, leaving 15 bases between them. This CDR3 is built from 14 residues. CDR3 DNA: TGCGCCAGCAGAGCCGACAGTACTTCCTATGGCTACACCTTC. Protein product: CASRADSTSYGYTF. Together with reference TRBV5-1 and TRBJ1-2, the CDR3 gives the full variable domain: KAGVTQTPRYLIKTRGQQVTLSCSPISGHRSVSWYQQTPGQGLQFLFEYFSETQRNKGNFPGRFSGRQFSNSRSEMNVSTLELGDSALYLCASRADSTSYGYTFGSGTRLTVV.

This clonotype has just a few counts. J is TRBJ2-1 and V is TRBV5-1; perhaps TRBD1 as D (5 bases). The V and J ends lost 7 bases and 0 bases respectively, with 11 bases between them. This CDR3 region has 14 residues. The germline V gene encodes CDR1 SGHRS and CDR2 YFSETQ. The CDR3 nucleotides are TGCGCCAGCGGACAAGGCTTCTCCTACAATGAGCAGTTCTTC. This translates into CASGQGFSYNEQFF.

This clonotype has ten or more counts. Written as DNA, the CDR3 is TGTGCCAGCAGTTTGTCTCCCCGGGGCAATCAGCCCCAGCATTTT. Protein sequence: CASSLSPRGNQPQHF. V usage is TRBV27 and J usage is TRBJ1-5, with D uncertain. Deletions cut 3 bases from V and 2 bases from J, with 11 bases between. Germline CDR1 and CDR2: MNHEY and SMNVEV (reference sequence). CDR3 length equals 15 residues.

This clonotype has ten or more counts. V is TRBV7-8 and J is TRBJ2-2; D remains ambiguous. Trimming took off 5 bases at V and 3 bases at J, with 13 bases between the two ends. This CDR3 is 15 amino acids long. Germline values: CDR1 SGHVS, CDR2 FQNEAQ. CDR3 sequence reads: CASSPVGSYTGELFF. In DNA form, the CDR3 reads TGTGCCAGCAGCCCGGTGGGGTCTTACACCGGGGAGCTGTTTTTT.

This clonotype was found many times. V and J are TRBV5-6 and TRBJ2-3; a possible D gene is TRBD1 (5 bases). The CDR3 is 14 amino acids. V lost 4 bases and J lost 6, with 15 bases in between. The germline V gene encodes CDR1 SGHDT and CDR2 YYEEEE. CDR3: CASSLGQGSDTQYF. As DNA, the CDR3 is TGTGCCAGCAGCCTAGGGCAGGGATCGGATACGCAGTATTTT.